One and the same sample provided the 7 T cell receptor beta chains below, sequenced in a study of OX40 agonist ivuxolimab in advanced cancers. This table comes from immunoSEQ multiplex PCR, and its TCRdb copy is limited to in-frame clones, with some not included. The sample lists about 49,000 clones, 85% occurring once. The sequences come from CD4+ or CD8+ T cells sorted from blood, collected in a trial of the OX40 agonist ivuxolimab. The receptor source for this set is an adult with an advanced solid tumor such as melanoma, head and neck, liver or kidney cancer.

The V and J genes are TRBV27 and TRBJ2-5; 9 nucleotides match TRBD1. V gave up 6 bases and J gave up 5 bases; unmatched junction bases: 10. Germline V CDR1 and CDR2: MNHEY, SMNVEV (reference sequence). The length of the CDR3 is 15 residues. This CDR3 is CASSPGTGFWETQYF. The DNA for the CDR3 is TGTGCCAGCAGCCCCGGGACAGGGTTCTGGGAGACCCAGTACTTC.

The chain carries TRBV19 and TRBJ2-7; D gene unclear. V was trimmed by 9 bases and J by 2 bases, leaving 5 bases between them. The CDR3 runs 10 residues. The germline V gene has CDR1 LNHDA and CDR2 SQIVND (reference sequence). Here the CDR3 reads CASPTYEQYV. The CDR3 nucleotides read TGTGCCAGCCCCACCTACGAGCAGTACGTC.

The genes are TRBV6-5 and TRBJ2-7, with D maybe TRBD1 (5 bases). The V and J ends lost 6 bases and 6 bases respectively, with 15 bases between them. The CDR3 has 13 amino acids. CDR1 is MNHEY, CDR2 SVGAGI, per germline. The CDR3 region is CASRVGVLTEQYV. The CDR3, as DNA: TGTGCCAGCAGGGTAGGGGTGCTCACCGAGCAGTACGTC.

The rearrangement uses TRBV18 and TRBJ1-2, with TRBD1 as a possible D gene (6 bases). This CDR3 region has 11 residues. Trimming cost V 5 bases and J 7 bases, with 8 bases left between them. Per the germline V gene, CDR1 is KGHSH and CDR2 is LQKENI. In DNA form, the CDR3 reads TGTGCCAGCTCAGGACAGTTTGGCTACACCTTC. It is translated as CASSGQFGYTF.

The genes are TRBV6-6 and TRBJ1-4, with 7 bases that match TRBD1. V trimming: 6 bases; J trimming: 7 bases; junction bases outside the gene matches: 11. Germline assignment: CDR1 MNHNY and CDR2 SVGAGI (reference sequence). This CDR3 is 15 amino acids long. The CDR3 sequence is CASRYGAGGSEKLFF. The CDR3 region has the DNA TGTGCCAGCAGATACGGGGCAGGGGGAAGTGAAAAACTGTTTTTT.

The chain has TRBV5-8 and TRBJ2-7; D not certain. V was cut by 4 bases and J by 0 bases, with 8 bases left in between. Germline CDR1 reads SGHTS; CDR2 reads YDEGEE. The CDR3 runs 13 residues. CDR3 in amino acids: CASSPWASYEQYF. CDR3 bases: TGTGCCAGCAGCCCCTGGGCCTCCTACGAGCAGTACTTC.

This chain uses TRBV5-4 with TRBJ1-1, with a possible D match to TRBD1 (5 bases). The CDR3 totals 13 residues. V was cut by 4 bases and J by 1 base, with 8 bases left in between. The germline CDR1 and CDR2 sequences are SGHNT and YYREEE (reference sequence). The CDR3 DNA is TGTGCCAGCAGCCGCAGGGAGAACACTGAAGCTTTCTTT. It is translated as CASSRRENTEAFF.